This T cell receptor (beta chain) was found in a study of T-cell reconstitution after alpha-beta-depleted transplantation in children. A TCRbeta library incorporating unique molecular identifiers was prepared. TCRdb ran MiXCR on the PCR reads and lists one entry per CDR3 protein. In the table there are roughly 500,000 distinct CDR3 sequences, over 25% of which are singletons. Germline assignment: CDR1 LNHNV and CDR2 YYDKDF (reference sequence). The CDR3 loop spans 17 amino acids. The V and J ends lost 0 bases and 7 bases respectively, with 19 bases between them. The sample was PBMCs from the stem cell graft donor, taken from the stem cell graft. The chain couples TRBV15 to TRBJ2-1; possibly TRBD1 for D (5 bases). This receptor was obtained from a human donor who donated a stem cell graft to a child with aplastic anemia. CDR3 DNA: TGTGCCACCAGCAGAGATGTGAGGACGGTGGACACGAATGAGCAGTTCTTC. Amino acids: CATSRDVRTVDTNEQFF.